This entry lists 4 T cell receptor beta chains sequenced from one sample in a study of CDR3 diversity in severe acne. TCRdb reanalysed the PCR reads using MiXCR and keeps one entry per CDR3 protein. The repertoire holds about 84,000 distinct CDR3 sequences, with over 40% as singletons. The sequencing input was blood. These receptors originate from a male donor in good health, without acne.

This clonotype turned up a few times. The chain links TRBV7-9 to TRBJ1-6; a possible D gene is TRBD1 (5 bases). This CDR3 contains 13 residues. Looked up from germline, CDR1 is SEHNR and CDR2 is FQNEAQ (reference sequence). The ends were cut back, 6 bases at V and 9 bases at J, with 12 bases in the middle. The CDR3 DNA reads TGTGCCAGCAGTCGGGACCGAAGTTCACCCCTCCACTTT. Translating it yields CASSRDRSSPLHF.

This chain connects TRBV20-1 to TRBJ2-5; 7 nucleotides match TRBD1. This CDR3 is 12 amino acids long. J was trimmed by 3 bases and V by 7 bases; bases with no gene match: 5. Germline CDR1 and CDR2: DFQATT and SNEGSKA (reference sequence). The CDR3 DNA follows: TGCAGTGTCCCTGGGACAGAAGAGACCCAGTACTTC. Protein: CSVPGTEETQYF.

Ten or more counts support this clonotype. The chain joins TRBV12-5 to TRBJ1-4, with unresolved D. The CDR3 runs 13 residues. The ends were cut back, 1 base at V and 8 bases at J, with 8 bases in the middle. Germline V gene sequence: CDR1 LGHNT, CDR2 FRNRAP. In DNA, the CDR3 is TGTGCTAGTGGTTTGGACGGTCCGGAAAAACTGTTTTTT. It specifies CASGLDGPEKLFF.

In this sample, this clonotype turned up many times. The chain is built from TRBV4-1 and TRBJ1-5; D call uncertain. Germline V gene data show CDR1 as MGHRA and CDR2 as YSYEKL. V lost 4 bases, J lost 2 bases, and 12 bases lay in between. This CDR3 has 15 amino acids. CDR3 nucleotide sequence: TGCGCCAGCAGCCGCGCGAACTTGGGCAATCAGCCCCAGCATTTT. Its translation is CASSRANLGNQPQHF.